The 20 T cell receptor beta chains below all came from one sample that was sequenced in a study of T cell repertoires in cytomegalovirus infection. TCRdb reprocessed the reads with MiXCR, giving one entry per CDR3 protein. The sample gives 680,000 or so distinct CDR3 sequences, 35% to 40% of which show up once; about 2.8% is in the top ten. Sequencing was carried out using PBMCs. These receptors were collected from a human donor in good health (CMV status not recorded). Some clones in this sample may be carry-over from other donors' samples.

Notes on this clonotype: A much larger clone lies one base from this, so it may be a read error. No conserved phenylalanine or tryptophan is present at the end of the CDR3, so a read error is the likely explanation. The genes are TRBV7-8 and TRBJ1-1; no clear D gene. Per the germline V gene, CDR1 is SGHVS and CDR2 is FQNEAQ. Trimming removed 5 bases from V and 11 bases from J, with 18 bases in between. This CDR3 is 13 amino acids long. The DNA of the CDR3 is TGTGCCAGCAGCCCTCACGGTAGGGAGGGTGCTTTCTCT. As protein: CASSPHGREGAFS.

The rearrangement joins TRBV28 to TRBJ1-1; TRBD1 might be the D (6 bases). CDR1 MDHEN and CDR2 SYDVKM come from the germline V gene. V shed 8 bases and J shed 6 bases, with 22 bases lying between them. The CDR3 spans 15 residues. The DNA for the CDR3 is TGTGCCAGCGAGGGGGGGGGCGGACAAGCCTCTGAAGCTTTCTTT. This sequence encodes CASEGGGGQASEAFF.

To note about this clonotype: A much bigger clone sits one base away, suggesting this may be a read error. CDR3 bases: TGTGCCAGCGGTTATGGTTTTGGACAGCTCGAAGCTTTCTTT. Translation: CASGYGFGQLEAFF. The rearrangement uses TRBV6-5 and TRBJ1-1; D perhaps matches TRBD1 (6 bases). The germline CDR1 and CDR2 sequences are MNHEY and SVGAGI. This CDR3 is 14 amino acids long.

The chain employs TRBV7-2 and TRBJ1-2; D is unresolved. This CDR3 has 12 amino acids. Trimming removed 1 base at V and 13 bases at J, with 13 bases between. The germline CDR1 and CDR2 sequences are SGHTA and FQGNSA. The CDR3, as DNA: TGTGCCAGCAGCTTAGAGGGCACCCGGGTCACCTTC. It translates to CASSLEGTRVTF.

Notes on this clonotype: At one of its ends the junction is not consistent with the germline gene, which may arise from a read error. The rearrangement uses TRBV19 and TRBJ1-1, with D unresolved. The CDR3 covers 11 residues. Germline assignment: CDR1 LNHDA and CDR2 SQIVND (reference sequence). The CDR3 reads CASSIVSEDFF. The DNA for the CDR3 is TGTGCCAGTAGTATCGTGTCTGAAGATTTCTTT.

This CDR3 is CASSYWGSPLHF. CDR3 bases: TGTGCCAGCAGTTATTGGGGTTCACCCCTCCACTTT. The V gene is TRBV27, the J gene TRBJ1-6; D remains ambiguous. The CDR3 spans 12 residues. Germline V CDR1 and CDR2: MNHEY, SMNVEV (reference sequence). The V gene lost 4 bases and the J gene lost 9 bases, with 7 bases spanning the gap.

As to this clonotype: A read error is likely, as this CDR3 ends without the conserved phenylalanine or tryptophan. This chain uses TRBV12-3 or TRBV12-4 with TRBJ2-4; TRBD2 agrees at 13 bases. The CDR3 runs to 15 residues. Trimming removed 6 bases from V and 8 bases from J; junction bases left unmatched: 7. The CDR3 sequence is CASRRTSGRLDIQYL. The CDR3 nucleotides read TGTGCCAGCAGACGGACTAGCGGGAGACTGGACATTCAGTACTTA.

The gene calls are TRBV15 and TRBJ1-4; D not certain. Germline V gene data show CDR1 as LNHNV and CDR2 as YYDKDF (reference sequence). The germline V and J ends were trimmed by 7 bases and 5 bases, with 14 bases remaining between them. There are 14 residues in the CDR3. CDR3 sequence: CATTRGGNNEKLFF. Here the CDR3 DNA reads TGTGCCACCACCCGGGGAGGGAACAATGAAAAACTGTTTTTT.

This clonotype occurred a few times. The gene calls are TRBV5-5 and TRBJ2-1, with 9 nucleotides matching TRBD1. Germline CDR1 reads SGHKS; CDR2 reads YYEKEE (reference sequence). V trimming: 4 bases; J trimming: 4 bases; junction bases outside the gene matches: 12. This CDR3 comprises 17 residues. The DNA for the CDR3 is TGTGCCAGCAGCCAATTCCCGACAGGGGGAAGATACAATGAGCAGTTCTTC. Its protein is CASSQFPTGGRYNEQFF. Supplemented by reference TRBV5-5 and TRBJ2-1, the full variable domain reads DAGVTQSPTHLIKTRGQQVTLRCSPISGHKSVSWYQQVLGQGPQFIFQYYEKEERGRGNFPDRFSARQFPNYSSELNVNALLLGDSALYLCASSQFPTGGRYNEQFFGPGTRLTVL.

V gene TRBV2 combines with J gene TRBJ1-1; D gene unclear. The V end lost 1 base, the J end lost 2 bases, and 5 bases lay between the germline ends. The germline gives CDR1 SNHLY, CDR2 FYNNEI. There are 13 residues in the CDR3. CDR3 in amino acids: CASSEEDNTEAFF. The CDR3, as DNA: TGTGCCAGCAGTGAAGAAGATAACACTGAAGCTTTCTTT. The whole variable domain, remainder taken from reference TRBV2 and TRBJ1-1, is EPEVTQTPSHQVTQMGQEVILRCVPISNHLYFYWYRQILGQKVEFLVSFYNNEISEKSEIFDDQFSVERPDGSNFTLKIRSTKLEDSAMYFCASSEEDNTEAFFGQGTRLTVV.

In this sample, this clonotype turned up a few times. The chain joins TRBV7-2 to TRBJ2-1, with D perhaps TRBD1 (6 bases). The CDR3 sequence is 16 residues long. Germline CDR1 SGHTA, CDR2 FQGNSA. Trimming removed 2 bases at V and 5 bases at J, with 16 bases between. This CDR3 reads CASSLPSRGKNNEQFF. Written as DNA, the CDR3 is TGTGCCAGCAGCTTACCCTCTAGGGGGAAAAACAATGAGCAGTTCTTC.

In this sample, this clonotype turned up many times. The chain carries TRBV7-2 and TRBJ1-2; D call uncertain. This CDR3 spans 14 amino acids. The V gene lost 3 bases and the J gene lost 4 bases, with 12 bases spanning the gap. Germline V gene sequence: CDR1 SGHTA, CDR2 FQGNSA. In DNA, the CDR3 is TGTGCCAGCAGCTTGAAGCTGGGATTCTATGGCTACACCTTC. This gives the protein CASSLKLGFYGYTF.

V and J are TRBV11-2 and TRBJ2-3; D gene unclear. With 3 bases removed from V and 0 bases from J, the gap between germline ends came to 7 bases. The CDR3 covers 14 residues. Germline V gives CDR1 SGHAT, CDR2 FQNNGV. The CDR3 loop is CASSLDKSTDTQYF. The CDR3, as DNA: TGTGCCAGCAGCTTGGATAAAAGCACAGATACGCAGTATTTT. The full variable domain, its missing parts supplied by reference TRBV11-2 and TRBJ2-3, is EAGVAQSPRYKIIEKRQSVAFWCNPISGHATLYWYQQILGQGPKLLIQFQNNGVVDDSQLPKDRFSAERLKGVDSTLKIQPAKLEDSAVYLCASSLDKSTDTQYFGPGTRLTVL.

This clonotype was found a few times. The chain carries TRBV12-3 or TRBV12-4 and TRBJ2-7; D perhaps matches TRBD2 (6 bases). The CDR3 spans 14 residues. V lost 1 base to trimming and J lost 5 bases, with 12 bases between them. The CDR3 DNA reads as TGTGCCAGCAGTTTAGAGGGAGGAGGCCACGAGCAGTACTTC. It codes for CASSLEGGGHEQYF.

This clonotype was counted a few times. The chain couples TRBV28 to TRBJ2-2, with D possibly called TRBD1 or TRBD2 (5 bases each). The V and J ends lost 5 bases and 4 bases respectively, with 20 bases between them. The CDR3 is 17 residues long. Per germline, CDR1 MDHEN and CDR2 SYDVKM. CDR3 nucleotide sequence: TGTGCCAGCAGTGGATCAGGGTATCGGGGTAGCACCGGGGAGCTGTTTTTT. Its translation is CASSGSGYRGSTGELFF. The full variable domain, rest sourced from reference TRBV28 and TRBJ2-2, is DVKVTQSSRYLVKRTGEKVFLECVQDMDHENMFWYRQDPGLGLRLIYFSYDVKMKEKGDIPEGYSVSREKKERFSLILESASTNQTSMYLCASSGSGYRGSTGELFFGEGSRLTVL.

This clonotype was recorded once. The CDR3, as DNA: TGTGCCAGCAGTCGGACAGGCGTGGGTGGCTACACCTTC. Translated, it gives CASSRTGVGGYTF. The chain couples TRBV28 to TRBJ1-2, with 7 nucleotides matching TRBD1. V lost 5 bases to trimming and J lost 7 bases; unmatched junction nucleotides: 7. CDR3 size: 13 residues. Germline V gene lookup returns CDR1 MDHEN and CDR2 SYDVKM.

The chain joins TRBV28 to TRBJ2-1, with D possibly matching TRBD2 (5 bases). The CDR3 is 17 amino acids. From germline, CDR1 is MDHEN and CDR2 SYDVKM. The ends were cut back, 3 bases at V and 7 bases at J, with 22 bases in the middle. The CDR3 spells CASSLVGMRELGNEQFF. The CDR3 nucleotides read TGTGCCAGCAGTTTGGTGGGGATGAGGGAACTTGGTAATGAGCAGTTCTTC.

V gene TRBV4-1 combines with J gene TRBJ2-2; D is uncertain. The V end was cut by 0 bases, the J end by 6 bases, with 8 bases between. Germline V gene sequence: CDR1 MGHRA, CDR2 YSYEKL. The CDR3 totals 14 residues. The DNA of the CDR3 is TGCGCCAGCAGCCAAGAACCTCGCGCCGGGGAGCTGTTTTTT. As protein: CASSQEPRAGELFF.

The genes are TRBV27 and TRBJ1-1; unclear D gene. The CDR3 is 14 amino acids. Germline V CDR1 and CDR2: MNHEY, SMNVEV (reference sequence). The V end was cut by 3 bases, the J end by 7 bases, with 15 bases between. CDR3 sequence reads: CASSFWAGRDEAFF. As DNA, the CDR3 is TGTGCCAGCAGTTTTTGGGCAGGTCGGGATGAAGCTTTCTTT.

The V call is TRBV6-1, the J call TRBJ2-3; D is tentatively TRBD1 or TRBD2 (6 bases each). The CDR3 covers 14 residues. Germline assignment: CDR1 MNHNS and CDR2 SASEGT. Trimming pared 7 bases from V and 4 bases from J, leaving 15 bases between. CDR3 loop: CASMGGRQADTQYF. The CDR3 DNA sequence: TGTGCCAGCATGGGGGGACGACAGGCAGATACGCAGTATTTT.